The source of this T cell receptor beta chain is a study of blood T cell repertoires in COVID-19. Study background: From the United States, Italy and Spain came samples of acute and convalescent COVID-19. T cells, B-cell-depleted T cells, or PBMCs provided the cDNA or gDNA that served as material.

The method was immunoSEQ multiplex PCR; TCRdb's version includes in-frame clones alone and lacks a portion of them. The sample records roughly 110,000 clones, about 89% being singletons. Sequenced sample: peripheral blood. The receptor's source is a human donor with acute or convalescent COVID-19. The donor label of this sample is uncertain.

DNA of the CDR3: TGTGCCAGCAGCTTTACCTATACTGAAGCTTTCTTT. Its translation is CASSFTYTEAFF. This sequence joins TRBV7-2 and TRBJ1-1, with D hard to call. The V gene lost 3 bases and the J gene lost 5 bases, with 7 bases spanning the gap. Germline CDR1 and CDR2: SGHTA and FQGNSA. The length of the CDR3 is 12 residues.